This TCR beta chain was sequenced during a study of CD4+ T cells in melanoma. Study conclusions and caveats: A reported correlation linked neoantigen-specific CD4+ T cells to CD8+, macrophage and B cell function. Diverse differentiation states were reported for melanoma neoantigen-specific CD4+ T cells.

Clones were sequenced by immunoSEQ multiplex PCR, and TCRdb holds only the in-frame ones, with some missing. Among some 110,000 clones listed, approximately 90% were seen once. A remark on this clone: Its antigen remains unknown.

Germline V gene data show CDR1 as SGHTA and CDR2 as FQGNSA. The CDR3 loop spans 14 amino acids. V lost 2 bases, J lost 7 bases, and 9 bases lay in between. The receptor was derived from a human donor with melanoma. Specimen: peripheral blood. The chain is built from TRBV7-2 and TRBJ1-6, with a weak D call TRBD1 (5 bases). The CDR3 sequence: CASSLSGGNSPLHF. The CDR3 DNA reads TGTGCCAGCAGCTTATCTGGGGGGAATTCACCCCTCCACTTT.